A selection of T cell receptor beta chains follows, all from one sample in a study of blood T cell repertoires in COVID-19. Assay: immunoSEQ multiplex PCR; the TCRdb copy retains only in-frame clones and omits some. There are 130,000 to 150,000 clones in the sample; about four fifths occur only once, and under 9.5% lies in the top ten. Sequenced input: PBMCs or T cells enriched from blood (not recorded which). The source is a man aged 45-60 years who had recovered from COVID-19. CDR3s include the opening cysteine and the closing phenylalanine or tryptophan. A D gene is named only where the DNA matches it firmly. A clone size is listed for some rows: how often the clone was seen (once, few, many), or a class if it is expanded.

clone_size: once; j_call: TRBJ2-7; d_call: .; v_call: TRBV7-3; cdr3_aa: CASRIQGSNEQYF; cdr3_nt: TGTGCCAGCAGGATACAGGGTTCCAACGAGCAGTACTTC
clone_size: .; j_call: TRBJ1-6; d_call: TRBD1; v_call: TRBV3-1/TRBV3-2; cdr3_aa: CASSQRGDRENSPLHF; cdr3_nt: TGTGCCAGCAGCCAAAGGGGGGACAGGGAAAATTCACCCCTCCACTTT
clone_size: .; j_call: TRBJ2-7; d_call: TRBD2; v_call: TRBV18; cdr3_aa: CASSPGRAEQYF; cdr3_nt: TGTGCCAGCTCCCCCGGGAGGGCCGAGCAGTACTTC
clone_size: .; j_call: TRBJ1-1; d_call: TRBD1; v_call: TRBV12-3/TRBV12-4; cdr3_aa: CATKTGAEAFF; cdr3_nt: TGTGCCACCAAGACAGGGGCTGAAGCTTTCTTT
clone_size: few; j_call: TRBJ2-3; d_call: .; v_call: TRBV6-5; cdr3_aa: CASSYDAALTDTQYF; cdr3_nt: TGTGCCAGCAGTTACGATGCGGCGCTAACAGATACGCAGTATTTT
clone_size: .; j_call: TRBJ2-2; d_call: TRBD2; v_call: TRBV10-3; cdr3_aa: CAISAGSGGSNTGELFF; cdr3_nt: TGTGCCATCAGTGCGGGTAGCGGGGGATCGAACACCGGGGAGCTGTTTTTT
clone_size: few; j_call: TRBJ2-5; d_call: TRBD2; v_call: TRBV7-6; cdr3_aa: CASSLGRGEKETQYF; cdr3_nt: TGTGCCAGCAGCTTGGGGCGGGGGGAAAAAGAGACCCAGTACTTC
clone_size: .; j_call: TRBJ2-2; d_call: TRBD2; v_call: TRBV6-6; cdr3_aa: CASRPTSGGITGELFF; cdr3_nt: TGTGCCAGCAGACCTACTAGCGGGGGTATCACCGGGGAGCTGTTTTTT
clone_size: .; j_call: TRBJ1-1; d_call: .; v_call: TRBV4-1; cdr3_aa: CASSQVSGLDTEAFF; cdr3_nt: TGCGCCAGCAGCCAAGTTTCAGGGTTGGACACTGAAGCTTTCTTT
clone_size: once; j_call: TRBJ1-3; d_call: TRBD1; v_call: TRBV7-8; cdr3_aa: CASSLVVGDRGASGNTIYF; cdr3_nt: TGTGCCAGCAGCTTAGTAGTGGGGGACAGGGGGGCCTCTGGAAACACCATATATTTT
clone_size: .; j_call: TRBJ1-5; d_call: TRBD1; v_call: TRBV6-2/TRBV6-3; cdr3_aa: CASSLTGGNNQPQHF; cdr3_nt: TGTGCCAGCAGTTTAACAGGGGGTAACAATCAGCCCCAGCATTTT
clone_size: .; j_call: TRBJ2-5; d_call: .; v_call: TRBV6-5; cdr3_aa: CASTYLYQETQYF; cdr3_nt: TGTGCCAGCACCTACTTGTACCAAGAGACCCAGTACTTC
clone_size: .; j_call: TRBJ1-2; d_call: .; v_call: TRBV6-5; cdr3_aa: CASQQGNYGYTF; cdr3_nt: TGTGCCAGCCAACAGGGAAACTATGGCTACACCTTC
clone_size: .; j_call: TRBJ1-1; d_call: .; v_call: TRBV6-5; cdr3_aa: CASKQRENTEAFF; cdr3_nt: TGTGCCAGCAAACAGAGAGAGAACACTGAAGCTTTCTTT
clone_size: once; j_call: TRBJ1-5; d_call: TRBD1; v_call: TRBV28; cdr3_aa: CASRSGTVNQPQHF; cdr3_nt: TGTGCCAGCAGGTCCGGGACAGTCAATCAGCCCCAGCATTTT
clone_size: once; j_call: TRBJ1-1; d_call: .; v_call: TRBV9; cdr3_aa: CASSVVDMGETEAFF; cdr3_nt: TGTGCCAGCAGCGTAGTCGACATGGGTGAAACTGAAGCTTTCTTT
clone_size: .; j_call: TRBJ2-1; d_call: TRBD1; v_call: TRBV7-9; cdr3_aa: CASSFLEGAYNEQFF; cdr3_nt: TGTGCCAGCAGCTTCTTAGAGGGGGCGTACAATGAGCAGTTCTTC
clone_size: .; j_call: TRBJ2-1; d_call: TRBD2; v_call: TRBV29-1; cdr3_aa: CSPGSSGGEQFF; cdr3_nt: TGCAGCCCGGGCTCTAGCGGGGGGGAGCAGTTCTTC
clone_size: once; j_call: TRBJ1-1; d_call: .; v_call: TRBV7-2; cdr3_aa: CASSLSGNTEAFF; cdr3_nt: TGTGCCAGCAGCTTATCCGGGAACACTGAAGCTTTCTTT
clone_size: .; j_call: TRBJ2-3; d_call: TRBD2; v_call: TRBV29-1; cdr3_aa: CSVEERGVRADTQYF; cdr3_nt: TGCAGCGTTGAAGAGCGGGGGGTTAGGGCAGATACGCAGTATTTT
clone_size: .; j_call: TRBJ2-7; d_call: TRBD1; v_call: TRBV28; cdr3_aa: CASSGTGGYEQYF; cdr3_nt: TGTGCCAGCAGTGGGACAGGCGGCTACGAGCAGTACTTC
clone_size: .; j_call: TRBJ2-2; d_call: .; v_call: TRBV3-1/TRBV3-2; cdr3_aa: CASSQGGPAGELFF; cdr3_nt: TGTGCCAGCAGCCAAGGGGGGCCGGCCGGGGAGCTGTTTTTT
clone_size: .; j_call: TRBJ1-3; d_call: .; v_call: TRBV3-1/TRBV3-2; cdr3_aa: CASSQEGLDTIYF; cdr3_nt: TGTGCCAGCAGCCAGGAGGGTTTAGACACCATATATTTT
clone_size: few; j_call: TRBJ1-2; d_call: .; v_call: TRBV2; cdr3_aa: CASKVEGWGYTF; cdr3_nt: TGTGCCAGCAAAGTGGAGGGATGGGGCTACACCTTC
clone_size: .; j_call: TRBJ1-6; d_call: TRBD1; v_call: TRBV28; cdr3_aa: CASFERQGSPLHF; cdr3_nt: TGTGCCAGCTTCGAAAGACAGGGTTCACCCCTCCACTTT
clone_size: .; j_call: TRBJ1-4; d_call: TRBD1; v_call: TRBV29-1; cdr3_aa: CSVPGGEKLFF; cdr3_nt: TGCAGCGTTCCAGGGGGTGAAAAACTGTTTTTT
clone_size: .; j_call: TRBJ1-2; d_call: TRBD1; v_call: TRBV19; cdr3_aa: CASIGDSIYGYTF; cdr3_nt: TGTGCCAGTATCGGGGACAGCATCTATGGCTACACCTTC
clone_size: .; j_call: TRBJ1-6; d_call: .; v_call: TRBV19; cdr3_aa: CASSIWTAYNSPLHF; cdr3_nt: TGTGCCAGTAGTATTTGGACTGCATATAATTCACCCCTCCACTTT
clone_size: .; j_call: TRBJ1-2; d_call: TRBD1; v_call: TRBV19; cdr3_aa: CASSIQQGNAYGYTF; cdr3_nt: TGTGCCAGTAGTATTCAACAGGGGAATGCCTATGGCTACACCTTC
clone_size: .; j_call: TRBJ2-7; d_call: .; v_call: TRBV6-5; cdr3_aa: CASSYGTGQPYEQYF; cdr3_nt: TGTGCCAGCAGTTACGGAACGGGACAACCCTACGAGCAGTACTTC
clone_size: .; j_call: TRBJ2-1; d_call: .; v_call: TRBV7-9; cdr3_aa: CASSFGLANNEQFF; cdr3_nt: TGTGCCAGCAGCTTTGGGCTAGCGAATAATGAGCAGTTCTTC
clone_size: .; j_call: TRBJ1-2; d_call: TRBD1; v_call: TRBV7-9; cdr3_aa: CASSSTGLRGYTF; cdr3_nt: TGTGCCAGCAGCTCGACAGGGCTCCGTGGCTACACCTTC
clone_size: once; j_call: TRBJ1-1; d_call: .; v_call: TRBV5-1; cdr3_aa: CASSLVPGGDTEAFF; cdr3_nt: TGCGCCAGCAGCTTGGTCCCGGGAGGGGACACTGAAGCTTTCTTT
clone_size: .; j_call: TRBJ2-2; d_call: TRBD1; v_call: TRBV19; cdr3_aa: CASSIDLTGAGELFF; cdr3_nt: TGTGCCAGTAGTATAGACTTAACAGGGGCCGGGGAGCTGTTTTTT
clone_size: .; j_call: TRBJ1-6; d_call: .; v_call: TRBV6-6; cdr3_aa: CASSNGGTATSPSYNSPLHF; cdr3_nt: TGTGCCAGCAGCAACGGCGGGACCGCTACCTCCCCCTCCTATAATTCACCCCTCCACTTT
clone_size: .; j_call: TRBJ1-1; d_call: .; v_call: TRBV29-1; cdr3_aa: CSVKDSMNTEAFF; cdr3_nt: TGCAGCGTGAAGGACAGTATGAACACTGAAGCTTTCTTT
clone_size: .; j_call: TRBJ1-2; d_call: .; v_call: TRBV5-4; cdr3_aa: CASSLVQSWTWKRGYTF; cdr3_nt: TGTGCCAGCAGCTTGGTGCAATCGTGGACATGGAAAAGGGGCTACACCTTC
clone_size: few; j_call: TRBJ2-5; d_call: .; v_call: TRBV2; cdr3_aa: CAGSRTQYF; cdr3_nt: TGTGCCGGGAGTCGGACCCAGTACTTC
clone_size: .; j_call: TRBJ2-7; d_call: .; v_call: TRBV7-8; cdr3_aa: CASSLGTLYEQYF; cdr3_nt: TGTGCCAGCAGCTTAGGAACTCTCTACGAGCAGTACTTC
clone_size: .; j_call: TRBJ1-1; d_call: .; v_call: TRBV19; cdr3_aa: CASSPWGPLSEAFF; cdr3_nt: TGTGCCAGTAGCCCGTGGGGCCCCCTCTCTGAAGCTTTCTTT
clone_size: .; j_call: TRBJ1-2; d_call: TRBD1; v_call: TRBV6-6; cdr3_aa: CASSYGQGADGYTF; cdr3_nt: TGTGCCAGCAGTTACGGACAGGGGGCGGACGGCTACACCTTC
clone_size: few; j_call: TRBJ1-4; d_call: .; v_call: TRBV2; cdr3_aa: CASSRLGVRATNEKLFF; cdr3_nt: TGTGCCAGCAGCCGTCTAGGGGTCCGGGCAACTAATGAAAAACTGTTTTTT